These 29 T cell receptor beta chains share one sample of origin, sequenced in a study of cytomegalovirus exposure and HLA in healthy donors. 60 Vbeta and 13 Jbeta primers were used in PCR. Here immunoSEQ multiplex PCR was the method, and the copy in TCRdb shows in-frame clones only, minus some. The data show 95,000 to 150,000 clones, with about four fifths seen just once and around 2% held by the top ten. The sequenced sample was PBMCs. The receptors come from a man between 18 and 35 years old in good health and CMV-seronegative.

J is TRBJ2-2 and V is TRBV7-2; D gene ambiguous. The V and J ends lost 1 base and 2 bases respectively, with 5 bases between them. Germline lookup yields CDR1 SGHTA and CDR2 FQGNSA. The CDR3 runs to 14 residues. Written as DNA, the CDR3 is TGTGCCAGCAGCTTAGGCAGAAACACCGGGGAGCTGTTTTTT. As protein: CASSLGRNTGELFF. The whole variable domain, filled in from reference TRBV7-2 and TRBJ2-2, reads GAGVSQSPSNKVTEKGKDVELRCDPISGHTALYWYRQSLGQGLEFLIYFQGNSAPDKSGLPSDRFSAERTGGSVSTLTIQRTQQEDSAVYLCASSLGRNTGELFFGEGSRLTVL.

CDR3 protein: CASSIDSGNEQYF. The CDR3 coding sequence is TGTGCCAGTAGTATAGATTCGGGAAACGAGCAGTACTTC. The chain combines TRBV19 with TRBJ2-7; maybe TRBD2 (5 bases). The germline V gene encodes CDR1 LNHDA and CDR2 SQIVND (reference sequence). V lost 0 bases to trimming and J lost 5 bases, with 8 bases between them. The CDR3 sequence is 13 residues long.

V usage is TRBV7-3 and J usage is TRBJ2-2, with 7 bases matching TRBD1. The CDR3 is 15 amino acids. Trimming cost V 6 bases and J 6 bases; bases outside gene matches: 10. The germline V gene has CDR1 SGHTA and CDR2 FQGTGA. The CDR3 DNA reads TGTGCCAGCAGAAGAGAGGGGGCGGTACCCGGGGAGCTGTTTTTT. This gives the protein CASRREGAVPGELFF.

The chain couples TRBV5-8 to TRBJ2-7; D is undetermined. This CDR3 has 13 residues. Germline V lookup: CDR1 SGHTS, CDR2 YDEGEE. The V end lost 4 bases, the J end lost 7 bases, and 15 bases lay between the germline ends. The CDR3 nucleotides read TGTGCCAGCAGCCAGAGGCCCACTACGGAGCAGTACTTC. Translating it yields CASSQRPTTEQYF. The full variable domain, in which reference TRBV5-8 and TRBJ2-7 provide the parts outside the CDR3, is EAGVTQSPTHLIKTRGQQATLRCSPISGHTSVYWYQQALGLGLQFLLWYDEGEERNRGNFPPRFSGRQFPNYSSELNVNALELEDSALYLCASSQRPTTEQYFGPGTRLTVT.

The V and J genes are TRBV11-2 and TRBJ2-7; D may be TRBD2 (6 bases). V gave up 7 bases and J gave up 0 bases, with 16 bases separating them. The CDR3 covers 15 residues. Germline V lookup: CDR1 SGHAT, CDR2 FQNNGV. CDR3 DNA sequence: TGTGCCAGCAAGGGAGGCCAAGCCCTCTCCTACGAGCAGTACTTC. This translates into CASKGGQALSYEQYF.

The sample holds a few counts of this clone. The chain joins TRBV6-4 to TRBJ1-2, with 8 bases fitting TRBD1. The length of the CDR3 is 15 residues. Germline V CDR1 and CDR2: MRHNA, SNTAGT. Losses at the gene ends were 4 bases for V and 6 bases for J; bases not matched to a gene: 10. The CDR3 loop reads CASSAQGALRDGYTF. The DNA of the CDR3 is TGTGCCAGCAGTGCCCAGGGGGCGCTGAGGGATGGCTACACCTTC.

Concerning this clone: Other DNA sequences of this sample code for an identical CDR3. The chain combines TRBV2 with TRBJ1-1; D is perhaps TRBD1 (6 bases). This CDR3 spans 13 amino acids. CDR1 is SNHLY, CDR2 FYNNEI, per germline. V dropped 6 bases and J dropped 4 bases, with 12 bases sitting between them. The CDR3 nucleotides read TGTGCCAGCAGGGGACAAGGTATCACTGAAGCTTTCTTT. Protein: CASRGQGITEAFF.

The V gene is TRBV7-3, the J gene TRBJ1-1; 7 bases are shared with TRBD1. The CDR3 has 14 residues. J was trimmed by 4 bases and V by 9 bases; bases with no gene match: 11. The germline CDR1 and CDR2 sequences are SGHTA and FQGTGA. Here the CDR3 reads CARTPGQWITEAFF. Written as DNA, the CDR3 is TGTGCCAGGACTCCGGGACAGTGGATCACTGAAGCTTTCTTT.

V is TRBV6-6 and J is TRBJ1-1; the D gene is possibly TRBD1 (5 bases). This CDR3 comprises 15 residues. The V and J ends lost 6 bases and 1 base respectively, with 15 bases between them. Germline-derived CDR1 and CDR2 are MNHNY and SVGAGI (reference sequence). The CDR3 DNA is TGTGCCAGCAGAGATACTGGACACTCGAACACTGAAGCTTTCTTT. Amino acid sequence: CASRDTGHSNTEAFF.

This clone was observed once. The chain is built from TRBV5-6 and TRBJ2-2, with D tentatively TRBD1 (5 bases). The CDR3 contains 14 residues. The germline V gene encodes CDR1 SGHDT and CDR2 YYEEEE. V shed 4 bases and J shed 3 bases, with 10 bases lying between them. CDR3 DNA: TGTGCCAGCAGCCCGCAGGGTTACACCGGGGAGCTGTTTTTT. Encoded protein: CASSPQGYTGELFF.

A note on this clone: An end of the junction differs from the germline gene, which may be a read error. The chain links TRBV7-9 to TRBJ1-4; 7 positions match TRBD1. The germline V gene has CDR1 SEHNR and CDR2 FQNEAQ (reference sequence). The CDR3 loop spans 18 amino acids. This CDR3 reads CSSSPTGSQGRLNGKLFF. CDR3 DNA sequence: TGTTCCAGCAGCCCTACCGGTTCACAGGGGCGCCTTAATGGAAAACTGTTTTTT. The full variable domain, in which reference TRBV7-9 and TRBJ1-4 provide the parts outside the CDR3, is DTGVSQNPRHKITKRGQNVTFRCDPISEHNRLYWYRQTLGQGPEFLTYFQNEAQLEKSRLLSDRFSAERPKGSFSTLEIQRTEQGDSAMYLCSSSPTGSQGRLNGKLFFGSGTQLSVL.

This clone was observed once. The chain employs TRBV19 and TRBJ1-2; TRBD1 matches at 7 bases. Germline assignment: CDR1 LNHDA and CDR2 SQIVND (reference sequence). There are 14 residues in the CDR3. V gave up 5 bases and J gave up 8 bases; unmatched junction bases: 11. This CDR3 reads CASSGTAYEGGYTF. CDR3 bases: TGTGCCAGTAGTGGGACAGCCTACGAGGGGGGCTACACCTTC.

The chain uses TRBV5-1 and TRBJ2-1, with TRBD1 matching 7 bases. V lost 4 bases to trimming and J lost 9 bases; unmatched junction nucleotides: 16. The CDR3 runs 16 residues. Per germline, CDR1 SGHRS and CDR2 YFSETQ. The CDR3 nucleotides are TGCGCCAGCAGCACTAGGGTTACAGGGGAAGGGTGTGAGCAGTTCTTC. It codes for CASSTRVTGEGCEQFF.

This clone was found once. The rearrangement joins TRBV5-6 to TRBJ1-3, with 7 positions matching TRBD1. From germline, CDR1 is SGHDT and CDR2 YYEEEE. CDR3 size: 17 residues. Trimming removed 4 bases from V and 0 bases from J; junction bases left unmatched: 10. CDR3 sequence: CASSPSARGYSGNTIYF. As DNA, the CDR3 is TGTGCCAGCAGCCCCTCTGCCAGGGGGTACTCTGGAAACACCATATATTTT.

V is TRBV7-2 and J is TRBJ2-3; 10 bases line up with TRBD2. There are 14 residues in the CDR3. From germline, CDR1 is SGHTA and CDR2 FQGNSA. V dropped 3 bases and J dropped 5; count of bases not matched to a gene: 2. The CDR3 here is CASSLSGGVDTQYF. Written as DNA, the CDR3 is TGTGCCAGCAGCTTGAGCGGGGGGGTAGATACGCAGTATTTT.

This clone was recorded once. This chain uses TRBV5-4 with TRBJ2-7; no reliable D call. This CDR3 contains 15 residues. Trimming stripped 0 bases from V and 1 base from J, with 11 bases between. The V gene's germline CDR1 is SGHNT and CDR2 YYREEE (reference sequence). The CDR3, as DNA: TGTGCCAGCAGCTTGGCCGGGTACGCTTCCTACGAGCAGTACTTC. Its protein product is CASSLAGYASYEQYF.

V and J are TRBV19 and TRBJ2-3, with 8 bases matching TRBD2. The CDR3 loop spans 21 amino acids. V trimming: 3 bases; J trimming: 2 bases; junction bases outside the gene matches: 22. Germline V CDR1 and CDR2: LNHDA, SQIVND (reference sequence). The CDR3 sequence is CASSMWDWRGAREINTDTQYF. Written as DNA, the CDR3 is TGTGCCAGTAGTATGTGGGACTGGCGGGGGGCTCGGGAAATAAACACAGATACGCAGTATTTT.

This chain links TRBV7-2 with TRBJ2-5, with TRBD2 identical over 15 bases. The length of the CDR3 is 18 residues. Trimming took 3 bases from V and 3 from J; bases not matched to a gene: 8. Per the germline V gene, CDR1 is SGHTA and CDR2 is FQGNSA. For the CDR3, the DNA is TGTGCCAGCAGCTTGGGACTAGCGGGGGGTCAAAATAAAGAGACCCAGTACTTC. Its protein is CASSLGLAGGQNKETQYF.

The DNA for the CDR3 is TGTGCCAGCAGCTACGGCGGACAGTCGAACTATGGCTACACCTTC. This encodes CASSYGGQSNYGYTF. The chain employs TRBV5-8 and TRBJ1-2, with D possibly being TRBD1 (6 bases). The V gene lost 3 bases and the J gene lost 2 bases, with 14 bases spanning the gap. CDR1 is SGHTS, CDR2 YDEGEE, per germline. The CDR3 totals 15 residues.

This chain connects TRBV5-1 to TRBJ2-2; 10 bases are a match to TRBD1. The V and J ends lost 4 bases and 6 bases, in that order; junction bases with no gene match: 6. The CDR3 is 15 residues long. The V gene's germline CDR1 is SGHRS and CDR2 YFSETQ. As DNA, the CDR3 is TGCGCCAGCAGCCGGGGACAGGGGTTGGCCGGGGAGCTGTTTTTT. This translates into CASSRGQGLAGELFF.

This chain links TRBV7-9 with TRBJ2-1; 12 bases align to TRBD2. With V trimmed by 5 bases and J by 2 bases, 7 bases remained unmatched. In germline, CDR1 is SEHNR, CDR2 FQNEAQ (reference sequence). There are 17 residues in the CDR3. The CDR3 is CASSRTSGGLTYNEQFF. CDR3 sequence (DNA): TGTGCCAGCAGCCGAACTAGCGGGGGGCTTACCTACAATGAGCAGTTCTTC. Together with reference TRBV7-9 and TRBJ2-1, the CDR3 gives the full variable domain: DTGVSQNPRHKITKRGQNVTFRCDPISEHNRLYWYRQTLGQGPEFLTYFQNEAQLEKSRLLSDRFSAERPKGSFSTLEIQRTEQGDSAMYLCASSRTSGGLTYNEQFFGPGTRLTVL.

The chain has TRBV5-6 and TRBJ2-1; 13 bases are shared with TRBD2. The V and J ends lost 4 bases and 9 bases, in that order; junction bases with no gene match: 7. Per germline, CDR1 SGHDT and CDR2 YYEEEE. The CDR3 spans 15 residues. The CDR3 protein is CASSPTSGGVGEQFF. In DNA, the CDR3 is TGTGCCAGCAGCCCAACTAGCGGGGGGGTGGGTGAGCAGTTCTTC.

This clone has a handful of counts. The chain links TRBV2 to TRBJ1-5; the D gene is possibly TRBD1 (6 bases). In germline, CDR1 is SNHLY, CDR2 FYNNEI. The V end was cut by 1 base, the J end by 5 bases, with 21 bases between. CDR3 length equals 18 residues. The CDR3 loop reads CASSEVMVSGEGYQPQHF. CDR3 bases: TGTGCCAGCAGTGAAGTGATGGTGTCAGGGGAAGGATATCAGCCCCAGCATTTT.

V is TRBV11-2 and J is TRBJ1-2; 10 positions match TRBD1. Looked up from germline, CDR1 is SGHAT and CDR2 is FQNNGV. The CDR3 totals 14 residues. The V gene end was trimmed by 3 bases and the J gene end by 8 bases; junction bases not matched to a gene: 6. CDR3 sequence reads: CASSLTPGQGGYTF. In DNA, the CDR3 is TGTGCCAGCAGCTTGACCCCGGGACAGGGGGGCTACACCTTC.

As concerns this clone: A junction end diverges from the germline sequence, so it may reflect a read error. This chain uses TRBV6-5 with TRBJ1-4; 10 bases align to TRBD1. This CDR3 comprises 13 residues. The germline gives CDR1 MNHEY, CDR2 SVGAGI. The CDR3 region is CATSRDRGEKLLF. The DNA of the CDR3 is TGTGCCACCAGCCGGGACAGGGGTGAAAAACTGCTTTTT.

The rearrangement joins TRBV21-1 to TRBJ2-3; TRBD2 reflects the table's D call only, with no check against the DNA. TRBV21-1 is a known pseudogene. This CDR3 comprises 19 residues. The CDR3 DNA reads as TGTGCCAGCAGCAAACTGGGGTCGGCGGGGGCTTTTCGCGCAGATACGCAGTATTTT. Amino acid sequence: CASSKLGSAGAFRADTQYF.

The gene calls are TRBV5-1 and TRBJ2-5; possibly TRBD1 for D (5 bases). Germline V gene data show CDR1 as SGHRS and CDR2 as YFSETQ. CDR3 length: 14 amino acids. V was pared by 0 bases and J by 2 bases, with 8 bases between. The CDR3 nucleotides are TGCGCCAGCAGCTTGGGGAGACAGCAAGAGACCCAGTACTTC. This gives the protein CASSLGRQQETQYF.

V gene TRBV7-9 combines with J gene TRBJ1-5; maybe TRBD1 (5 bases). CDR1 and CDR2 (germline): SEHNR, FQNEAQ (reference sequence). The V gene lost 3 bases and the J gene lost 1 base, with 7 bases spanning the gap. CDR3 length: 14 amino acids. The CDR3 loop is CASSLDTSNQPQHF. CDR3 nucleotide sequence: TGTGCCAGCAGCTTGGACACCAGCAATCAGCCCCAGCATTTT.

The chain combines TRBV5-6 with TRBJ2-5; 8 bases map to TRBD1. Judging by the DNA end, TRBJ2-7 fits better; the J call may be wrong. Per germline, CDR1 SGHDT and CDR2 YYEEEE. This CDR3 region has 14 residues. CDR3 amino acids: CASSLYRGTYEQYF. The CDR3 bases are TGTGCCAGCAGCTTGTACAGGGGGACCTACGAGCAGTACTTC.